This TCR beta chain was obtained from a study of blood T cell dynamics during melanoma immunotherapy. Overall study: First-line therapy was either pembrolizumab or nivolumab with ipilimumab for metastatic melanoma.

Notes on this clone: The antigen is not known.

Sequencing was performed with immunoSEQ multiplex PCR; in TCRdb, only in-frame clones are kept and a portion is missing. The sample contains around 15,000 clones, about 94% of which appear only once. General study points: Cell-free DNA CDR3 sequences most resembled the immune-effector CD8+ subset, which was also most clonal.

Germline values: CDR1 SGHKS, CDR2 YYEKEE (reference sequence). Trimming cost V 2 bases and J 2 bases, with 8 bases left between them. The CDR3 is 13 amino acids. As to time point: week 3, after first cycle of checkpoint inhibitor. Sampling occurred pretreatment (T0) and at week 3 (W3), after cycle one of checkpoint blockade. Apart from a couple of fast progressors, RECIST 1.1 response was judged 12 weeks post-infusion. This chain uses TRBV5-5 with TRBJ2-7; D assignment may be TRBD1 or TRBD2 (5 bases each). Sequences were derived from effector memory CD8+ T cells from blood, sampled from a patient treated with checkpoint blockade. The source of this sequence is a human donor with melanoma. As DNA, the CDR3 is TGTGCCAGCAGCTTCGGGACCACCTACGAGCAGTACTTC. Its translation is CASSFGTTYEQYF.